This TCR beta chain was captured by sequencing in a study of OX40 agonist ivuxolimab in advanced cancers. Study information: Patients were over 65% male with ages about 23 to 80, mean 60.

The table came from immunoSEQ multiplex PCR; TCRdb's copy has only in-frame clones and leaves some out. The table shows tens of thousands of clones, with roughly 80% occurring only once. The germline gives CDR1 MDHEN, CDR2 SYDVKM. The CDR3 has 16 residues. V gave up 2 bases and J gave up 0 bases, with 14 bases separating them. The V call is TRBV28, the J call TRBJ2-7; perhaps TRBD2 as D (6 bases). This sequence originates from an adult with an advanced solid tumor such as melanoma, head and neck, liver or kidney cancer. Specimen: CD4+ or CD8+ T cells sorted from blood, collected in a trial of the OX40 agonist ivuxolimab. CDR3 amino acids: CASSLVRERTSYEQYF. CDR3 nucleotides: TGTGCCAGCAGTTTAGTTCGGGAGCGGACCTCCTACGAGCAGTACTTC.